This T cell receptor (beta chain) was profiled in a study of cytomegalovirus exposure and HLA in healthy donors (dated by TCRdb to 2016 to 2017). With respect to the entire study: According to a later analysis, one platform produced both the roughly 110 validation repertoires and the approximately 670 repertoires of the first cohort. The study aimed to test whether signatures of past pathogen exposure could be identified by cataloging public T cell receptors. A separate validation cohort of approximately 130 different subjects was used in addition to the 666-subject first cohort. To predict cytomegalovirus infection status, the study combined high-throughput TCR immunosequencing, statistical association of individual TCRs with disease status, and machine learning. Results and caveats for the whole study, not just this receptor: Across donors, most TCR sequences were observed very rarely, whereas some public TCRs were present in many individuals. A total of 150 or so TCR beta chains were listed by the study as associated with cytomegalovirus. A few of the identified cytomegalovirus-associated TCR beta chains were confirmed in vitro to be specific for cytomegalovirus antigens. The validation cohort had no HLA typing available for a later analysis, so co-occurrence within that cohort was assessed over all 120 or so repertoires. According to the authors, the approach could potentially be generalized to other disease states and immunological phenotypes. In both the original and validation cohorts, the classifier was reported to diagnose cytomegalovirus status with high specificity and sensitivity. In a later analysis, TCRs clustered in the first cohort were found to also tend to co-occur in the 120 validation repertoires, with 90% to 95% of cluster scores above 0.

From its cysteine to its phenylalanine, the CDR3 spans 15 amino acids. Only the CDR3 DNA stays, 45 bases, in frame from base 1. The germline V gene gives CDR1 as SGHDN and CDR2 as FVKESK. V loses 0 bases, J loses 4 bases, and the germline ends lie 12 bases apart. Separate from the approximately 700-subject first cohort, the validation cohort of roughly 130 subjects was the group to which the donors belonged. Library preparation employed the immunoSEQ multiplex PCR assay. The authors' analysis ran thus. A statistical classification framework was built for diagnosing cytomegalovirus status from the catalog of TCR beta chain sequences. Imported from immuneACCESS, the table was reduced by TCRdb to in-frame sequences with V and J called. These copies leave out some clones; in studies compared against another copy, an unresolved V gene accounts for under half, and the cause of the remainder is not known. From that table come the V and J calls and clone size; the DNA was used to work out D and trimming. In all, the sample holds about 360,000 clones, and just over 85% of those were seen once. The ten largest clonotypes hold roughly 0.83% of the sample.

Concerning this clone: The clone's antigen remains unknown. No much larger clone is present one base from it, and per-base qualities are unavailable.

The sequenced sample consisted of PBMCs. The TCR sequence derives from a woman between 18 and 29 years old in good health and CMV-seronegative. The V and J segments used are TRBV14 and TRBJ1-2; TRBD1 is a weak D gene call, 6 bases matching. The DNA sequence is TGTGCCAGCAGCCAAGATGCCCAGGGGATCTATGGCTACACCTTC. Protein translation: CASSQDAQGIYGYTF.